Following are 22 T cell receptor beta chains from one sample sequenced in a study of patients and donors after allogeneic stem cell transplantation. TCRdb reanalysed the RT-PCR reads using MiXCR and keeps one entry per CDR3 protein. The sample has about 40,000 distinct CDR3 sequences, under 40% seen once. The sequenced sample was blood, either unsorted or a sorted T cell fraction (not recorded which). The receptors were gathered from a human donor who was either an allogeneic HSCT recipient or a stem cell or donor lymphocyte infusion donor (not recorded which). It is not recorded whose cells these are; they may come from a transplant donor.

The J gene is TRBJ2-1, the V gene TRBV11-2; no reliable D call. V was cut by 4 bases and J by 2 bases, with 9 bases left in between. The CDR3 loop spans 14 amino acids. Germline V CDR1 and CDR2: SGHAT, FQNNGV. Written as DNA, the CDR3 is TGTGCCAGCAGCTCATCAGACGCCTACAATGAGCAGTTCTTC. Protein sequence: CASSSSDAYNEQFF.

This rearrangement joins TRBV27 to TRBJ1-5; D uncertain. The CDR3 consists of 18 residues. V was trimmed by 5 bases and J by 1 base, leaving 21 bases between them. Germline V gene sequence: CDR1 MNHEY, CDR2 SMNVEV (reference sequence). CDR3 DNA sequence: TGTGCCAGCAGTCCCCACCCCCTCACAGTTCCCAGCAATCAGCCCCAGCATTTT. Protein: CASSPHPLTVPSNQPQHF.

This clonotype was found a few times. The chain couples TRBV12-3 or TRBV12-4 to TRBJ2-3; no definite D call. CDR3 size: 15 residues. V lost 3 bases and J lost 2, with 12 bases in between. The CDR3 sequence is CASSFMKGFTDTQYF. The CDR3 DNA is TGTGCCAGCAGTTTTATGAAGGGATTCACAGATACGCAGTATTTT.

This clonotype was detected a few times. The V gene is TRBV2, the J gene TRBJ2-2; 10 nucleotides align to TRBD1. The V gene's germline CDR1 is SNHLY and CDR2 FYNNEI. V lost 5 bases, J lost 4 bases, and 7 bases stayed unmatched. There are 16 residues in the CDR3. In DNA form, the CDR3 reads TGTGCCAGCAGTAAAAGGACAGGGGGTACCACCGGGGAGCTGTTTTTT. Translating it yields CASSKRTGGTTGELFF.

The CDR3, as DNA: TGTGCCAGCAGCTCCGGGACCGGGGAGACCCAGTACTTC. Amino acids: CASSSGTGETQYF. The genes are TRBV7-2 and TRBJ2-5; D could derive from TRBD1 or TRBD2 (5 bases each). The germline CDR1 and CDR2 sequences are SGHTA and FQGNSA. V gave up 4 bases and J gave up 5 bases, with 11 bases separating them. The CDR3 is 13 amino acids.

The chain links TRBV4-3 to TRBJ2-2; 7 nucleotides align to TRBD2. V gave up 0 bases and J gave up 4 bases; unmatched junction bases: 5. CDR3 size: 16 residues. Germline V gene data show CDR1 as LGHNA and CDR2 as YSLEER. CDR3 bases: TGCGCCAGCAGCCAAGACGTCGGGAGGTTCACCGGGGAGCTGTTTTTT. It is translated as CASSQDVGRFTGELFF.

The chain combines TRBV20-1 with TRBJ2-4; the match to TRBD1 covers 11 bases. The CDR3 is 14 amino acids. Unmatched junction bases numbered 9, after V lost 6 bases and J lost 8 bases. In germline, CDR1 is DFQATT, CDR2 SNEGSKA (reference sequence). CDR3 sequence: CSANRDRGVYIQYF. Written as DNA, the CDR3 is TGCAGTGCCAACCGGGACAGGGGGGTGTACATTCAGTACTTC.

V and J are TRBV5-1 and TRBJ2-2, with no clear D. Germline CDR1 SGHRS, CDR2 YFSETQ. V was shortened by 0 bases and J by 4 bases, with 4 bases between the two germline ends. The CDR3 totals 13 residues. The CDR3 sequence is CASSLGLTGELFF. As DNA, the CDR3 is TGCGCCAGCAGCTTGGGACTCACCGGGGAGCTGTTTTTT.

The chain has TRBV29-1 and TRBJ1-1; D perhaps matches TRBD1 (5 bases). This CDR3 is 10 amino acids long. Germline-derived CDR1 and CDR2 are SQVTM and ANQGSEA. V lost 7 bases to trimming and J lost 8 bases, with 11 bases between them. CDR3 in amino acids: CSGGTVEAFF. Here the CDR3 DNA reads TGCAGCGGAGGGACGGTAGAAGCTTTCTTT.

This clonotype came up many times. The chain uses TRBV3-1 and TRBJ1-2; 8 nucleotides match TRBD1. With 0 bases clipped from V and 8 bases from J, the junction kept 2 bases outside the gene matches. The length of the CDR3 is 13 residues. The germline V gene has CDR1 LGHDT and CDR2 YNNKEL (reference sequence). This CDR3 is CASSQENRGGYTF. For the CDR3, the DNA is TGTGCCAGCAGCCAAGAAAACAGGGGGGGCTACACCTTC.

The V and J genes are TRBV19 and TRBJ2-2; TRBD2 is a possible D gene (6 bases). Germline V gene lookup returns CDR1 LNHDA and CDR2 SQIVND (reference sequence). This CDR3 region has 15 residues. Trimming took 7 bases from V and 6 from J, leaving 18 bases between them. This CDR3 reads CASITVAGSPGELFF. The CDR3 nucleotides are TGTGCCAGTATAACTGTGGCGGGATCTCCCGGGGAGCTGTTTTTT.

V usage is TRBV28 and J usage is TRBJ2-7; 14 nucleotides match TRBD2. Per the germline V gene, CDR1 is MDHEN and CDR2 is SYDVKM. CDR3 length equals 16 residues. Trimming took 4 bases from V and 4 from J; bases not matched to a gene: 6. CDR3 bases: TGTGCCAGCAGTTCCCCTGGGACTAGCGGGAGATACGAGCAGTACTTC. Translation: CASSSPGTSGRYEQYF.

This clonotype was seen once. The V call is TRBV28, the J call TRBJ2-7; the match to TRBD2 covers 10 bases. This CDR3 region has 18 residues. The ends lost 5 bases at V and 1 base at J; junction bases unmatched: 14. Germline values: CDR1 MDHEN, CDR2 SYDVKM. The CDR3 spells CASSPDGTSGIGSYEQYF. CDR3 nucleotide sequence: TGTGCCAGCAGTCCGGACGGCACTAGCGGGATAGGTTCCTACGAGCAGTACTTC.

The J gene is TRBJ2-1, the V gene TRBV28; D ambiguous. The CDR3 runs 15 residues. V lost 2 bases and J 0 bases, leaving 8 bases between the germline ends. Per the germline V gene, CDR1 is MDHEN and CDR2 is SYDVKM. The CDR3 DNA is TGTGCCAGCAGTTTAGGGATTAGCTCCTACAATGAGCAGTTCTTC. It translates to CASSLGISSYNEQFF.

This clonotype was seen more than once but under ten times. The chain joins TRBV28 to TRBJ1-5; D unclear. Germline loops: CDR1 MDHEN, CDR2 SYDVKM. V was shortened by 3 bases and J by 2 bases, with 14 bases between the two germline ends. The CDR3 is 16 residues long. The CDR3 nucleotides read TGTGCCAGCAGTTTGGGCGGAGGGCGGGGCAATCAGCCCCAGCATTTT. This encodes CASSLGGGRGNQPQHF.

This clonotype showed up just a few times. The V and J genes are TRBV3-1 and TRBJ1-5; perhaps TRBD1 as D (6 bases). The CDR3 has 13 residues. Trimming removed 6 bases from V and 7 bases from J, with 13 bases in between. CDR1 and CDR2 from the germline V gene are LGHDT and YNNKEL (reference sequence). Written as DNA, the CDR3 is TGTGCCAGCAGTCCAGGGGAGAGCCAGCCCCAGCATTTT. The encoded protein is CASSPGESQPQHF.

The V and J genes are TRBV7-2 and TRBJ1-1; possibly TRBD1 for D (5 bases). The germline V gene has CDR1 SGHTA and CDR2 FQGNSA. This CDR3 contains 12 residues. Trimming shortened V by 1 base and J by 10 bases, and 10 bases separated the two germline ends. The CDR3 DNA reads as TGTGCCAGCAGCTTAGGGGGGGGACGAGCTTTCTTT. This codes for CASSLGGGRAFF.

The chain couples TRBV7-3 to TRBJ1-1; D is undetermined. Per the germline V gene, CDR1 is SGHTA and CDR2 is FQGTGA. There are 14 residues in the CDR3. The ends were cut back, 1 base at V and 1 base at J, with 7 bases in the middle. The CDR3 protein is CASSLSGGNTEAFF. In DNA, the CDR3 is TGTGCCAGCAGCTTAAGCGGCGGGAACACTGAAGCTTTCTTT.

This chain joins TRBV6-2 or TRBV6-3 and TRBJ1-3; D unresolved. Trimming took off 2 bases at V and 1 base at J, with 12 bases between the two ends. The V gene's germline CDR1 is MNHEY and CDR2 SVGEGT. The CDR3 is made up of 16 amino acids. The CDR3 sequence: CASSYASVSSGNTIYF. CDR3 coding DNA: TGTGCCAGCAGTTACGCTTCTGTATCATCTGGAAACACCATATATTTT.

The chain is built from TRBV4-3 and TRBJ1-6, with D possibly TRBD1 on 6 matching bases. The CDR3 loop spans 13 amino acids. The germline gives CDR1 LGHNA, CDR2 YSLEER. V was trimmed by 4 bases and J by 10 bases, leaving 11 bases between them. CDR3 coding DNA: TGCGCCAGCAGCCTAGGGGGGCAATCACCCCTCCACTTT. Protein product: CASSLGGQSPLHF.

This clonotype was detected only a few times. The V call is TRBV20-1, the J call TRBJ2-2, with D perhaps given as TRBD1 or TRBD2 (5 bases each). Germline CDR1 DFQATT, CDR2 SNEGSKA (reference sequence). The CDR3 length is 16 residues. Trimming took off 1 base at V and 4 bases at J, with 16 bases between the two ends. CDR3 residues: CSARVESVRGTGELFF. CDR3 nucleotides: TGCAGTGCTAGAGTGGAGAGTGTGAGGGGCACCGGGGAGCTGTTTTTT.

Many counts were recorded for this clonotype. The chain recombines TRBV10-3 with TRBJ2-5; D call uncertain. The CDR3 runs 14 residues. Germline assignment: CDR1 ENHRY and CDR2 SYGVKD. Trimming removed 0 bases from V and 5 bases from J, with 10 bases in between. CDR3 sequence: CAISESGRAETQYF. In nucleotides, the CDR3 is TGTGCCATCAGTGAGTCGGGTAGGGCTGAGACCCAGTACTTC.